This is a list of T cell receptor beta chains from one sample in a study of identical twins. TCRdb re-derived calls from the 5' RACE reads in MiXCR, one entry per CDR3 protein. The repertoire holds a few hundred thousand distinct CDR3 sequences, with 9% as singletons. The specimen sequenced was naive T cells sorted from blood. The receptor set was obtained from a woman between 45 and 60 years old in good health. CDR3s include the opening cysteine and the closing phenylalanine or tryptophan. Fields, in order: V gene, J gene, D gene, clone size, CDR3 protein, CDR3 DNA. The D gene is left open where the match is weak. Expanded clones get a size class; other rows say once, few or many, or leave the size out.

V gene: TRBV3-1; J gene: TRBJ2-1; D gene: -; clone size: many; CDR3 protein: CASNVGREGEQFF; CDR3 DNA: TGTGCCAGCAATGTCGGGAGAGAGGGTGAGCAGTTCTTC
V gene: TRBV29-1; J gene: TRBJ2-7; D gene: TRBD2; clone size: many; CDR3 protein: CSVKLAVPSYEQYF; CDR3 DNA: TGCAGCGTTAAACTAGCGGTACCGTCCTACGAGCAGTACTTC
V gene: TRBV2; J gene: TRBJ2-1; D gene: TRBD2; clone size: -; CDR3 protein: CASSSGAYNEQFF; CDR3 DNA: TGTGCCAGCAGTAGCGGGGCCTACAATGAGCAGTTCTTC
V gene: TRBV12-3/TRBV12-4; J gene: TRBJ1-4; D gene: TRBD1; clone size: -; CDR3 protein: CASSPLTGPNEKLFF; CDR3 DNA: TGTGCCAGCAGTCCACTGACAGGGCCTAATGAAAAACTGTTTTTT
V gene: TRBV29-1; J gene: TRBJ2-7; D gene: TRBD2; clone size: many; CDR3 protein: CSVAKRGSNYEQYF; CDR3 DNA: TGCAGCGTTGCCAAGCGGGGATCGAACTACGAGCAGTACTTC
V gene: TRBV4-1; J gene: TRBJ1-2; D gene: -; clone size: many; CDR3 protein: CASSLPGTPRGHFF; CDR3 DNA: TGCGCCAGCAGCCTCCCTGGCACCCCACGAGGACATTTCTTC
V gene: TRBV20-1; J gene: TRBJ1-5; D gene: -; clone size: -; CDR3 protein: CSARGIGSGQPQHF; CDR3 DNA: TGCAGTGCTAGAGGTATAGGGTCAGGTCAGCCCCAGCATTTT
V gene: TRBV20-1; J gene: TRBJ1-6; D gene: -; clone size: few; CDR3 protein: CSARETGDNSPLHF; CDR3 DNA: TGCAGTGCCAGAGAGACGGGCGATAATTCACCCCTCCACTTT
V gene: TRBV6-5; J gene: TRBJ2-3; D gene: -; clone size: few; CDR3 protein: CASSYSNTYTQYF; CDR3 DNA: TGTGCCAGCAGTTACTCGAACACATATACGCAGTATTTT
V gene: TRBV27; J gene: TRBJ1-2; D gene: -; clone size: many; CDR3 protein: CASSLSAGELNYGYTF; CDR3 DNA: TGTGCCAGCAGTTTATCAGCCGGGGAACTTAATTATGGCTACACCTTC
V gene: TRBV24-1; J gene: TRBJ2-4; D gene: TRBD1; clone size: -; CDR3 protein: CATSESGGTKNIQYF; CDR3 DNA: TGTGCCACCAGTGAATCAGGGGGTACCAAAAACATTCAGTACTTC
V gene: TRBV11-2; J gene: TRBJ2-5; D gene: TRBD1; clone size: few; CDR3 protein: CASSSGTGMETQYF; CDR3 DNA: TGTGCCAGCAGCTCTGGGACAGGGATGGAGACCCAGTACTTC
V gene: TRBV6-2/TRBV6-3; J gene: TRBJ2-1; D gene: -; clone size: many; CDR3 protein: CASGKTRTFRNEQFF; CDR3 DNA: TGTGCCAGCGGTAAGACTAGAACGTTCCGGAATGAGCAGTTCTTC
V gene: TRBV5-1; J gene: TRBJ2-7; D gene: -; clone size: -; CDR3 protein: CASSLVPGSTYEQYF; CDR3 DNA: TGCGCCAGCAGCTTGGTTCCGGGCTCCACCTACGAGCAGTACTTC
V gene: TRBV6-6; J gene: TRBJ2-3; D gene: -; clone size: few; CDR3 protein: CASSYSTSTDTQYF; CDR3 DNA: TGTGCCAGCAGTTACTCCACTAGCACAGATACGCAGTATTTT
V gene: TRBV27; J gene: TRBJ1-1; D gene: -; clone size: few; CDR3 protein: CASSPHVGGGMNTEAFF; CDR3 DNA: TGTGCCAGCAGTCCCCATGTTGGGGGCGGCATGAACACTGAAGCTTTCTTT
V gene: TRBV10-1; J gene: TRBJ2-6; D gene: -; clone size: few; CDR3 protein: CASSETGSGANVLTF; CDR3 DNA: TGCGCCAGCAGTGAGACCGGCTCTGGGGCCAACGTCCTGACTTTC
V gene: TRBV10-3; J gene: TRBJ2-7; D gene: TRBD1; clone size: few; CDR3 protein: CAISGTLGQGYEQYF; CDR3 DNA: TGTGCCATCAGTGGGACCTTGGGACAGGGCTACGAGCAGTACTTC
V gene: TRBV28; J gene: TRBJ2-3; D gene: TRBD2; clone size: -; CDR3 protein: CASSATSGTLDTQYF; CDR3 DNA: TGTGCCAGCAGTGCGACTAGCGGCACCCTGGATACGCAGTATTTT
V gene: TRBV29-1; J gene: TRBJ2-2; D gene: TRBD1; clone size: -; CDR3 protein: CSVEGPGGTRTGELFF; CDR3 DNA: TGCAGCGTTGAAGGGCCAGGGGGTACTCGCACCGGGGAGCTGTTTTTT
V gene: TRBV24-1; J gene: TRBJ2-2; D gene: -; clone size: few; CDR3 protein: CATSTGELFF; CDR3 DNA: TGTGCCACCAGTACCGGGGAGCTGTTTTTT
V gene: TRBV5-1; J gene: TRBJ2-7; D gene: TRBD2; clone size: many; CDR3 protein: CASSTSGTYEQYF; CDR3 DNA: TGCGCCAGCAGCACTAGCGGGACCTACGAGCAGTACTTC
V gene: TRBV5-1; J gene: TRBJ2-7; D gene: -; clone size: -; CDR3 protein: CASSLPGDYEQYF; CDR3 DNA: TGCGCCAGCAGCTTACCGGGAGACTACGAGCAGTACTTC
V gene: TRBV10-3; J gene: TRBJ2-1; D gene: -; clone size: -; CDR3 protein: CAISQSNEQFF; CDR3 DNA: TGTGCCATCAGTCAAAGCAATGAGCAGTTCTTC
V gene: TRBV6-5; J gene: TRBJ2-1; D gene: TRBD1; clone size: -; CDR3 protein: CASSYSSGGSGYNEQFF; CDR3 DNA: TGTGCCAGCAGTTACTCGTCAGGGGGCTCGGGGTACAATGAGCAGTTCTTC
V gene: TRBV12-3/TRBV12-4; J gene: TRBJ2-4; D gene: TRBD1; clone size: many; CDR3 protein: CASSLGRDRVFIQYF; CDR3 DNA: TGTGCCAGCAGTTTAGGACGGGACAGGGTATTCATTCAGTACTTC
V gene: TRBV12-3/TRBV12-4; J gene: TRBJ1-5; D gene: TRBD1; clone size: many; CDR3 protein: CASRRGRGNQPQHF; CDR3 DNA: TGTGCCAGCAGGAGGGGGCGCGGCAATCAGCCCCAGCATTTT
V gene: TRBV5-5; J gene: TRBJ2-7; D gene: TRBD1; clone size: many; CDR3 protein: CASRPESGTAYEQYF; CDR3 DNA: TGTGCCAGCAGGCCCGAGTCCGGGACAGCCTACGAGCAGTACTTC
V gene: TRBV4-1; J gene: TRBJ2-2; D gene: TRBD2; clone size: -; CDR3 protein: CASSQGPNLAGGATGELFF; CDR3 DNA: TGCGCCAGCAGCCAGGGGCCAAACTTAGCGGGAGGCGCCACCGGGGAGCTGTTTTTT
V gene: TRBV20-1; J gene: TRBJ2-3; D gene: -; clone size: many; CDR3 protein: CSAQAGSSGTDTQYF; CDR3 DNA: TGCAGTGCCCAGGCGGGGAGTAGCGGCACAGATACGCAGTATTTT
V gene: TRBV19; J gene: TRBJ2-1; D gene: -; clone size: few; CDR3 protein: CASSIGGPSYNEQFF; CDR3 DNA: TGTGCCAGTAGTATCGGGGGGCCCTCCTACAATGAGCAGTTCTTC
V gene: TRBV20-1; J gene: TRBJ2-5; D gene: TRBD2; clone size: few; CDR3 protein: CSGCLAGEETQYF; CDR3 DNA: TGCAGTGGGTGTCTAGCGGGAGAGGAGACCCAGTACTTC
V gene: TRBV5-5; J gene: TRBJ1-4; D gene: -; clone size: -; CDR3 protein: CASSSQGTALGEKLFF; CDR3 DNA: TGTGCCAGCAGCTCCCAGGGGACGGCGCTGGGAGAAAAACTGTTTTTT
V gene: TRBV20-1; J gene: TRBJ1-5; D gene: TRBD1; clone size: -; CDR3 protein: CSATTGPSQPQHF; CDR3 DNA: TGCAGTGCTACGACAGGGCCCAGTCAGCCCCAGCATTTT
V gene: TRBV5-1; J gene: TRBJ1-1; D gene: -; clone size: many; CDR3 protein: CASSSGPATEAFF; CDR3 DNA: TGCGCCAGCAGCTCGGGACCGGCCACTGAAGCTTTCTTT
V gene: TRBV20-1; J gene: TRBJ2-1; D gene: TRBD2; clone size: many; CDR3 protein: CSASSLSGRVNEQFF; CDR3 DNA: TGCAGTGCTAGCAGCCTTAGCGGGAGGGTCAATGAGCAGTTCTTC
V gene: TRBV28; J gene: TRBJ2-3; D gene: -; clone size: -; CDR3 protein: CASSSGTRTDTQYF; CDR3 DNA: TGTGCCAGCAGTTCCGGGACCCGCACAGATACGCAGTATTTT
V gene: TRBV7-9; J gene: TRBJ2-5; D gene: TRBD1; clone size: -; CDR3 protein: CASSSPGQGQETQYF; CDR3 DNA: TGTGCCAGCAGCTCACCGGGACAGGGTCAAGAGACCCAGTACTTC
V gene: TRBV5-1; J gene: TRBJ2-1; D gene: -; clone size: few; CDR3 protein: CASSWGRAALYNEQFF; CDR3 DNA: TGCGCCAGCAGCTGGGGGCGGGCCGCCCTTTACAATGAGCAGTTCTTC
V gene: TRBV6-5; J gene: TRBJ2-1; D gene: TRBD2; clone size: many; CDR3 protein: CASSYSMPGLAGGGYNEQFF; CDR3 DNA: TGTGCCAGCAGTTACTCTATGCCGGGACTAGCGGGAGGGGGCTACAATGAGCAGTTCTTC
V gene: TRBV29-1; J gene: TRBJ2-1; D gene: -; clone size: few; CDR3 protein: CSVEVANSGEQFF; CDR3 DNA: TGCAGCGTTGAGGTAGCAAATTCCGGTGAGCAGTTCTTC
V gene: TRBV7-2; J gene: TRBJ2-4; D gene: -; clone size: -; CDR3 protein: CASSLVLQRLAKNIQYF; CDR3 DNA: TGTGCCAGCAGCTTAGTGTTACAGCGCCTAGCCAAAAACATTCAGTACTTC
V gene: TRBV6-5; J gene: TRBJ2-1; D gene: -; clone size: few; CDR3 protein: CASSQPQTYNEQFF; CDR3 DNA: TGTGCCAGCAGTCAACCCCAAACCTACAATGAGCAGTTCTTC
V gene: TRBV6-4; J gene: TRBJ2-2; D gene: -; clone size: many; CDR3 protein: CASSDSGDTGELFF; CDR3 DNA: TGTGCCAGCAGTGACTCCGGCGACACCGGGGAGCTGTTTTTT
V gene: TRBV29-1; J gene: TRBJ1-2; D gene: -; clone size: -; CDR3 protein: CSVEWAGGVDYTF; CDR3 DNA: TGCAGCGTTGAATGGGCCGGCGGGGTTGACTACACCTTC